This note documents a single T cell receptor (beta chain) sequence. The data belong to a study of shared clonotypes between healthy human individuals. Measured with immunoSEQ multiplex PCR; TCRdb has only the in-frame clones, and not every one. In the table there are about 1.5 million clones, 98% of which are singletons. The sample consisted of naive CD4+ T cells sorted from blood. Subset in this sample: CD45RA+ positively selected. This sequence originates from a man aged 25 to 45 in good health.

CDR3 loop: CASSATSGRFIPYEQYF. CDR3 nucleotides: TGTGCCAGCAGCGCGACTAGCGGGAGATTCATTCCCTACGAGCAGTACTTC. The chain has TRBV5-4 and TRBJ2-7; TRBD2 matches 12 bases. The trim removed 4 bases at V and 2 bases at J, leaving 10 bases unmatched. The CDR3 extends over 17 amino acids. Germline V gene sequence: CDR1 SGHNT, CDR2 YYREEE (reference sequence).